The sequence of this T cell receptor beta chain was determined in a study of early T cells in non-severe SARS-CoV-2 infection. This clonotype was observed a handful of times. MiXCR was run by TCRdb on the 5' RACE reads, yielding one entry per CDR3 protein. Here the sample spans tens of thousands of distinct CDR3 sequences, roughly 5.7% being singletons. This CDR3 has 16 amino acids. V was pared by 0 bases and J by 6 bases, with 14 bases between. CDR1 is SGHTA and CDR2 is FQGTGA in the germline V gene. The sequence was obtained from an adult who was a healthcare worker with PCR-confirmed SARS-CoV-2 infection or an uninfected control (not recorded which). The chain carries TRBV7-3 and TRBJ2-2; possible D gene TRBD1, 6 bases. The specimen was whole blood, collected at baseline. The CDR3 spells CASSLTETGYSGELFF. The DNA for the CDR3 is TGTGCCAGCAGCTTAACGGAGACAGGTTACTCCGGGGAGCTGTTTTTT.